This TCR beta chain originates from a study of T cells in localized non-small cell lung cancer. Findings and limits, study-wide: Sequencing was limited to one tumor region, leaving the possibility of heterogeneity open.

Notes on this clone: What it recognizes is unknown.

V was clipped by 0 bases and J by 2 bases; unmatched bases: 1. Germline V gives CDR1 SGHDT, CDR2 YYEEEE. The CDR3 spans 15 residues. Assay used: immunoSEQ multiplex PCR; TCRdb lists only in-frame clones, some missing. This repertoire shows 45,000 or so clones, 81% found once; its top ten account for approximately 17%. The material sequenced was peripheral blood mononuclear cells, taken before any cancer treatment. This chain joins TRBV5-6 and TRBJ2-1, with 8 bases identical to TRBD2. This TCR came from a man between 40 and 69 years old with stage III lung adenocarcinoma. DNA of the CDR3: TGTGCCAGCAGCTTGGCCGGGGGGGCCTACAATGAGCAGTTCTTC. This codes for CASSLAGGAYNEQFF.